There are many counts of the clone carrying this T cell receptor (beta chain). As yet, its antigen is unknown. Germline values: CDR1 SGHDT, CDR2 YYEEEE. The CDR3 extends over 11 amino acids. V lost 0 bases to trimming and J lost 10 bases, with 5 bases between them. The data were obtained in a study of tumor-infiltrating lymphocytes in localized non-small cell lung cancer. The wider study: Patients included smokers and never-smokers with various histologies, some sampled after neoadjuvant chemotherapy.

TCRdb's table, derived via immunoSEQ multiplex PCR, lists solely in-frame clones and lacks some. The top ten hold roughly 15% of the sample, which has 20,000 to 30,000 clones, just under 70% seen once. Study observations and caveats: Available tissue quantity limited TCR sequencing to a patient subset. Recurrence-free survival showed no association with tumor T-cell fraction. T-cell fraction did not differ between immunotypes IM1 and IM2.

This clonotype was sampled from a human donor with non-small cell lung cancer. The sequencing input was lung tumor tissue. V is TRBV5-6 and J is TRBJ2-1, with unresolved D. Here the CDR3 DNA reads TGTGCCAGCAGCTTGGCGCAGGAGCAGTTCTTC. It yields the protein CASSLAQEQFF.